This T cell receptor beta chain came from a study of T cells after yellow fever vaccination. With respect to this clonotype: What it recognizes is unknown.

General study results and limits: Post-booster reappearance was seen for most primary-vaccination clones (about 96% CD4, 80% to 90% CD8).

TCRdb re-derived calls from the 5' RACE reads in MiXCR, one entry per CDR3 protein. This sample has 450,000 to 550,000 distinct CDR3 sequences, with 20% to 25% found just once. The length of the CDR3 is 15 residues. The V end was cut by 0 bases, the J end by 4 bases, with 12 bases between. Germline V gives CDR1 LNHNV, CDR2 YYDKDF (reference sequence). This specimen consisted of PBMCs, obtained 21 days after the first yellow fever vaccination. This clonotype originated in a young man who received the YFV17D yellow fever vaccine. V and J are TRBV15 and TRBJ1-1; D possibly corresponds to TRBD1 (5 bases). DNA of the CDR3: TGTGCCACCAGCAGAGACCCCGCTGGGGGCACTGAAGCTTTCTTT. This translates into CATSRDPAGGTEAFF.